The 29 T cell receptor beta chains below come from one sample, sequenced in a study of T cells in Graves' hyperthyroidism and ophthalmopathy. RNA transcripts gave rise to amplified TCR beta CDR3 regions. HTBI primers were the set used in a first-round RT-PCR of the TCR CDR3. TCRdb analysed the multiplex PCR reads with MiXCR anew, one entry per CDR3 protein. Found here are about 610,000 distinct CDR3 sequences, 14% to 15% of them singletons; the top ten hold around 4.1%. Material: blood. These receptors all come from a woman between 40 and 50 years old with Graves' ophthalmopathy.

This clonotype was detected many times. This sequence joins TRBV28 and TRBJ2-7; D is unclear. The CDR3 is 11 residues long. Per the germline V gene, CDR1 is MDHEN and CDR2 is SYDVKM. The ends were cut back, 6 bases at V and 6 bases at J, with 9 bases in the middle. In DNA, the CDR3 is TGTGCCAGCAGGAGCCTTGGCGAGCAGTACTTC. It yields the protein CASRSLGEQYF.

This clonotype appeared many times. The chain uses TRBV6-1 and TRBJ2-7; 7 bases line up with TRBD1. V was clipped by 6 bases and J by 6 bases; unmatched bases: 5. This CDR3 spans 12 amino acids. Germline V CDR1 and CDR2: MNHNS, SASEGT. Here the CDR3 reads CASSPTGREQYF. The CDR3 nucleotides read TGTGCCAGCAGCCCGACAGGGCGCGAGCAGTACTTC.

The DNA for the CDR3 is TGTGCCAGCCGGGACCTAGAGGGATACGAGCAGTACTTC. Amino acids: CASRDLEGYEQYF. The rearrangement uses TRBV27 and TRBJ2-7; perhaps D is TRBD1 or TRBD2 (5 bases each). Germline CDR1 and CDR2: MNHEY and SMNVEV (reference sequence). CDR3 length equals 13 residues. V gave up 8 bases and J gave up 4 bases, with 15 bases separating them.

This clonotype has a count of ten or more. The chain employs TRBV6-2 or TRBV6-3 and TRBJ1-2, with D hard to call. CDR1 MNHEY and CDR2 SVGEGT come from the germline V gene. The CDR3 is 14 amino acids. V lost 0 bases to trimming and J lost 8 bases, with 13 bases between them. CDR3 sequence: CASSYSPDLGGYTF. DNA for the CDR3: TGTGCCAGCAGTTACTCGCCGGACTTAGGCGGCTACACCTTC.

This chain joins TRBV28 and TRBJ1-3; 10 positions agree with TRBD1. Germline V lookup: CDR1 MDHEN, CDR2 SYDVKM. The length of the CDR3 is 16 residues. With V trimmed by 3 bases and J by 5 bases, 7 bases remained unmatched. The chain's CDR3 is CASSFSDRGLRNTIYF. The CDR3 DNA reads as TGTGCCAGCAGTTTCAGTGACAGGGGGCTTAGAAACACCATATATTTT.

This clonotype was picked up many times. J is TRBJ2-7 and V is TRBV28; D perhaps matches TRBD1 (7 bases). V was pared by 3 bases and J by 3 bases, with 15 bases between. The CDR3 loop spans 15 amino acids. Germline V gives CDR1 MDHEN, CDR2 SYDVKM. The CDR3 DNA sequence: TGTGCCAGCAGTTTGTTGGAGGGGACAGACTACGAGCAGTACTTC. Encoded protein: CASSLLEGTDYEQYF.

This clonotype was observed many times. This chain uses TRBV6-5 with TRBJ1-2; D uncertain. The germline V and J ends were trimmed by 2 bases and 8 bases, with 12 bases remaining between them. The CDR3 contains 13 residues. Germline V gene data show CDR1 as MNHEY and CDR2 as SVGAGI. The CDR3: CASSYDDRWGYTF. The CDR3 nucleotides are TGTGCCAGCAGTTACGATGACCGATGGGGCTACACCTTC.

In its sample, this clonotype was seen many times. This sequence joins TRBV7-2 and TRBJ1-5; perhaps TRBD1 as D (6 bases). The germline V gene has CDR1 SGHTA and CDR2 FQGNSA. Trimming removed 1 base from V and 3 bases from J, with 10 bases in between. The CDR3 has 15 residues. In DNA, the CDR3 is TGTGCCAGCAGCTTAGTAACAGGGCCCAATCAGCCCCAGCATTTT. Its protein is CASSLVTGPNQPQHF.

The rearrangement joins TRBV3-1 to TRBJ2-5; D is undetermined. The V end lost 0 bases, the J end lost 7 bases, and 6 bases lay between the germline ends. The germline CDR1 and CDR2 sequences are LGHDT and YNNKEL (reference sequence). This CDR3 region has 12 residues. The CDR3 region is CASSQEEGTQYF. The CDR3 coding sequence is TGTGCCAGCAGCCAAGAGGAAGGGACCCAGTACTTC.

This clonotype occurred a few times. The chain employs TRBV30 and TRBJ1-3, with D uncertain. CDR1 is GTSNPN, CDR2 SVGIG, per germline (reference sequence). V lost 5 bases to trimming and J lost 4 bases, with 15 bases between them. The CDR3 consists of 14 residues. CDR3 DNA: TGTGCCTGGGAGCCGGGAGATGGCGGAAACACCATATATTTT. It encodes CAWEPGDGGNTIYF.

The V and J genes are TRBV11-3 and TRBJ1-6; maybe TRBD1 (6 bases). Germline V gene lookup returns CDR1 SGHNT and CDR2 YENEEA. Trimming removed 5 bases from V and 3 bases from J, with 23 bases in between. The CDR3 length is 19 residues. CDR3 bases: TGTGCCAGCAGCCACGATCCCCTACAGGGAGGCGACTATAATTCACCCCTCCACTTT. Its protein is CASSHDPLQGGDYNSPLHF.

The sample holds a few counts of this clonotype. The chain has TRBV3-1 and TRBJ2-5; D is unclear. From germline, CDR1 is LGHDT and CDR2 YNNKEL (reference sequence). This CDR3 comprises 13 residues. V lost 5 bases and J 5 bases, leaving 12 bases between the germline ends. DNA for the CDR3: TGTGCCAGCAGCGGGCAGACCAGTGAGACCCAGTACTTC. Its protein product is CASSGQTSETQYF.

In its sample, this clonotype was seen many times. CDR3 protein: CASGDRTNYGYTF. For the CDR3, the DNA is TGTGCCAGCGGCGACAGAACTAACTATGGCTACACCTTC. The chain combines TRBV6-5 with TRBJ1-2; a possible D gene is TRBD1 (5 bases). The CDR3 has 13 residues. The V gene's germline CDR1 is MNHEY and CDR2 SVGAGI. The V end lost 8 bases, the J end lost 0 bases, and 10 bases lay between the germline ends.

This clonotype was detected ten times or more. CDR3 residues: CASSFRRTYEQYF. CDR3 sequence (DNA): TGTGCCAGCAGTTTTCGGAGGACCTACGAGCAGTACTTC. This sequence joins TRBV12-3 or TRBV12-4 and TRBJ2-7; D is possibly TRBD2 (5 bases). Trimming pared 3 bases from V and 2 bases from J, leaving 8 bases between. The CDR3 runs to 13 residues.

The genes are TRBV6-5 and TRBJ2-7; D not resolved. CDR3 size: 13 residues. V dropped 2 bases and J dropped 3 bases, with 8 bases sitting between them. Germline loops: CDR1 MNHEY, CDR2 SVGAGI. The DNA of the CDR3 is TGTGCCAGCAGTTACACGGACCGCTACGAGCAGTACTTC. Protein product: CASSYTDRYEQYF.

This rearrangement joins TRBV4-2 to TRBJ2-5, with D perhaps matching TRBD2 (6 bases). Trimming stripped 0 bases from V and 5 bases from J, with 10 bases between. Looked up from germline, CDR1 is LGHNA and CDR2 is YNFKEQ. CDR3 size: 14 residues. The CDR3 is CASSQDTSRETQYF. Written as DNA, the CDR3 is TGTGCCAGCAGCCAAGATACTAGCAGGGAGACCCAGTACTTC.

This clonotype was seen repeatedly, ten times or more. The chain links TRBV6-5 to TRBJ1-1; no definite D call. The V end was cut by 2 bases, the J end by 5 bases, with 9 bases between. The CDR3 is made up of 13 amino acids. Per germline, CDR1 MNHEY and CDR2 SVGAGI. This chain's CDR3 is CASSYGFGTEAFF. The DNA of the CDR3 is TGTGCCAGCAGTTACGGGTTTGGGACTGAAGCTTTCTTT.

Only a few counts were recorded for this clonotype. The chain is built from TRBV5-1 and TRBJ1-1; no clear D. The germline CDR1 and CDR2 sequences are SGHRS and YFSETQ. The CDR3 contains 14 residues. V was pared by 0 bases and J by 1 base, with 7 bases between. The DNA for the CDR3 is TGCGCCAGCAGCTTGGATCCGAGGAACACTGAAGCTTTCTTT. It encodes CASSLDPRNTEAFF. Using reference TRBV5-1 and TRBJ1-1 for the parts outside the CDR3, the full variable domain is KAGVTQTPRYLIKTRGQQVTLSCSPISGHRSVSWYQQTPGQGLQFLFEYFSETQRNKGNFPGRFSGRQFSNSRSEMNVSTLELGDSALYLCASSLDPRNTEAFFGQGTRLTVV.

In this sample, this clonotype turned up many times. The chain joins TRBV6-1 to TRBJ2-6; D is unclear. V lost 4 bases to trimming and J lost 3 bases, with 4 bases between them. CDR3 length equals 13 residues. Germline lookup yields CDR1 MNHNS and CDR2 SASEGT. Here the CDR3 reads CASSADGANVLTF. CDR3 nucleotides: TGTGCCAGCAGTGCCGATGGGGCCAACGTCCTGACTTTC.

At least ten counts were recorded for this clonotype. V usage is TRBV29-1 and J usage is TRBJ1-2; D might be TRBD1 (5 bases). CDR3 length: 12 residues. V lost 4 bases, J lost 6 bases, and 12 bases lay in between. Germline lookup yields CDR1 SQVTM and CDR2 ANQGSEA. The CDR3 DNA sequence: TGCAGCGTTGGGGACCGGTACGATGGCTACACCTTC. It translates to CSVGDRYDGYTF.

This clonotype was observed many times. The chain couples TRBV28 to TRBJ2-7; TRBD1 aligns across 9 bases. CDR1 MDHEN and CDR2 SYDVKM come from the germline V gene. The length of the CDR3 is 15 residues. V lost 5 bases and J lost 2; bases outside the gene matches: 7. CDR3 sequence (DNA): TGTGCCAGCAGTAGCCCGGGACAGGGACCCTACGAGCAGTACTTC. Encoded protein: CASSSPGQGPYEQYF.

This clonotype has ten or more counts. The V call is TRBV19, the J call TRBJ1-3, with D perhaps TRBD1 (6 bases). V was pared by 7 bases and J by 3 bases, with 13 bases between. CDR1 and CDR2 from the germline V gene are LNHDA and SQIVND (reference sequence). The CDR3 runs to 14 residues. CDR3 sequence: CASTVDSLGNTIYF. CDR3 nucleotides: TGTGCCAGTACCGTGGACAGCCTTGGAAACACCATATATTTT.

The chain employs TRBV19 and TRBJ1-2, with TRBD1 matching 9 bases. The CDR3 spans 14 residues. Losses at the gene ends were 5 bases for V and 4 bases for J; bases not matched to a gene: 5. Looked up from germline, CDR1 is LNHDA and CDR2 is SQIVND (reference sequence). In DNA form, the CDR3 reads TGTGCCAGTAGTCGGGACAGGGCAGGCTATGGCTACACCTTC. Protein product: CASSRDRAGYGYTF.

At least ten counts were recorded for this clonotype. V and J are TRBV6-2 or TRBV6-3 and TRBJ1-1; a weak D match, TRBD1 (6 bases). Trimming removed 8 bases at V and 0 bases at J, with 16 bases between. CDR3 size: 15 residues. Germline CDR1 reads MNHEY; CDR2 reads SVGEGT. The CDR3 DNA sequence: TGTGCCAGCTATAAAGGGGGACGGCTGAACACTGAAGCTTTCTTT. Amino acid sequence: CASYKGGRLNTEAFF.

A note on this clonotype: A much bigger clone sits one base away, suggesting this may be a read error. CDR3 protein: CASSLAYEQGQRTEALF. In DNA, the CDR3 is TGTGCCAGCAGCTTAGCGTATGAACAGGGTCAGCGCACTGAAGCTTTGTTT. The V gene is TRBV11-1, the J gene TRBJ1-1; tentatively, D is TRBD1 (6 bases). Looked up from germline, CDR1 is SGHAT and CDR2 is FQDESV (reference sequence). This CDR3 is built from 17 residues. Combining the CDR3 with reference TRBV11-1 and TRBJ1-1 gives the whole variable domain EAEVAQSPRYKITEKSQAVAFWCDPISGHATLYWYRQILGQGPELLVQFQDESVVDDSQLPKDRFSAERLKGVDSTLKIQPAELGDSAMYLCASSLAYEQGQRTEALFGQGTRLTVV.

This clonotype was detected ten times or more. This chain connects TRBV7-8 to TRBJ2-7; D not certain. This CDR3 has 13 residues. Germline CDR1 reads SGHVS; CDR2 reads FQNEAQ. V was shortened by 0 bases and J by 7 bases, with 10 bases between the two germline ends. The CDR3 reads CASSLAGLGEQYF. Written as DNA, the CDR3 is TGTGCCAGCAGCTTAGCAGGGTTGGGGGAGCAGTACTTC.

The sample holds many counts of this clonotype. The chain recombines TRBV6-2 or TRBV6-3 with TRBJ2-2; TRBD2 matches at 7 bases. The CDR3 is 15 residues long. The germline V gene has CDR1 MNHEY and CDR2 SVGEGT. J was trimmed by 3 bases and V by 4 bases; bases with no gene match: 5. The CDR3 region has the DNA TGTGCCAGCAGTTCGCGGGAGAAGTACACCGGGGAGCTGTTTTTT. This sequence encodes CASSSREKYTGELFF.

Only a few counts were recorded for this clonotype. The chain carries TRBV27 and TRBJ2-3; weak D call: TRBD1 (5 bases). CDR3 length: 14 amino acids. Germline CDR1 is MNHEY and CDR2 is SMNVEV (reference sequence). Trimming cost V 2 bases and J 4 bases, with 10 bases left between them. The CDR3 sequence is CASSLGAVSDTQYF. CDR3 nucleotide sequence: TGTGCCAGCAGTTTAGGGGCAGTATCAGATACGCAGTATTTT.

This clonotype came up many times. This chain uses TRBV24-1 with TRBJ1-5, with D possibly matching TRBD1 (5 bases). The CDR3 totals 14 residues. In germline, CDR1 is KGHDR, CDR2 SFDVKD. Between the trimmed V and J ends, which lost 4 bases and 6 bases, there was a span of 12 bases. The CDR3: CATSELGVGQPQHF. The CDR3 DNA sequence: TGTGCCACCAGTGAGCTGGGGGTGGGTCAGCCCCAGCATTTT.